A single sample gave rise to the 30 T cell receptor beta chains below, sequenced in a study of blood T cell repertoires in COVID-19. Sequencing was performed with immunoSEQ multiplex PCR; in TCRdb, only in-frame clones are kept and a portion is missing. The sample holds tens of thousands of clones, approximately 86% seen once. Sequenced: peripheral blood. Source of these receptors: a woman older than 75 with acute or convalescent COVID-19.

The chain combines TRBV6-4 with TRBJ2-1; D may be TRBD1 (5 bases). V was clipped by 1 base and J by 2 bases, with 12 bases between them. The germline CDR1 and CDR2 sequences are MRHNA and SNTAGT. The CDR3 length is 16 residues. The CDR3 bases are TGTGCCAGCAGTGACTGGGGCGGAAGTACCTACAATGAGCAGTTCTTC. It translates to CASSDWGGSTYNEQFF.

The gene calls are TRBV5-6 and TRBJ2-7, with D maybe TRBD2 (5 bases). Between the trimmed V and J ends, which lost 7 bases and 4 bases, there was a span of 15 bases. Germline V gene data show CDR1 as SGHDT and CDR2 as YYEEEE. The CDR3 runs 13 residues. The CDR3 loop is CASGVMGRYEQYF. CDR3 DNA sequence: TGTGCCAGCGGAGTAATGGGGAGATACGAGCAGTACTTC.

V gene TRBV4-1 combines with J gene TRBJ2-6; maybe TRBD1 (6 bases). Germline CDR1 and CDR2: MGHRA and YSYEKL. The CDR3 covers 17 residues. V lost 4 bases to trimming and J lost 0 bases, with 13 bases between them. CDR3 region: CASSLGQLISGANVLTF. The DNA for the CDR3 is TGCGCCAGCAGCCTCGGACAGCTAATCTCTGGGGCCAACGTCCTGACTTTC.

CDR3 DNA: TGTGCCAGCAGCCAAGTCGCACTCACAGATACGCAGTATTTT. Encoded protein: CASSQVALTDTQYF. This sequence joins TRBV14 and TRBJ2-3; D is undetermined. Looked up from germline, CDR1 is SGHDN and CDR2 is FVKESK. The CDR3 contains 14 residues. Trimming left V 1 base short and J 2 bases short, with 7 bases between.

The chain joins TRBV27 to TRBJ1-1, with no clear D. CDR3 length: 14 residues. V lost 5 bases to trimming and J lost 1 base, with 11 bases between them. Germline V gene lookup returns CDR1 MNHEY and CDR2 SMNVEV (reference sequence). DNA of the CDR3: TGTGCCAGCAGTCCATACCGAGGGAACACTGAAGCTTTCTTT. This gives the protein CASSPYRGNTEAFF.

CDR3 region: CASNTGEGSNQPQHF. The CDR3 nucleotides read TGTGCCAGCAACACAGGGGAAGGGAGCAATCAGCCCCAGCATTTT. The gene calls are TRBV6-5 and TRBJ1-5; 7 bases line up with TRBD1. The V gene end was trimmed by 7 bases and the J gene end by 1 base; junction bases not matched to a gene: 7. This CDR3 is built from 15 residues. Germline V gives CDR1 MNHEY, CDR2 SVGAGI.

This chain joins TRBV3-1 (or the pseudogene TRBV3-2) and TRBJ2-3, with D unclear. Trimming shortened V by 3 bases and J by 6 bases, and 10 bases separated the two germline ends. The CDR3 has 13 amino acids. Germline V CDR1 and CDR2: LGHDT, YNNKEL (reference sequence). The DNA of the CDR3 is TGTGCCAGCAGCCAGGCCTTAATGGATACGCAGTATTTT. Translated: CASSQALMDTQYF.

This chain connects TRBV28 to TRBJ2-1, with TRBD2 matching over 7 bases. The V gene end was trimmed by 5 bases and the J gene end by 3 bases; junction bases not matched to a gene: 10. The germline V gene encodes CDR1 MDHEN and CDR2 SYDVKM. CDR3 size: 16 residues. CDR3 DNA: TGTGCCAGCAGTCCCGGGGGTAGCGGGCGCTACAATGAGCAGTTCTTC. Residues: CASSPGGSGRYNEQFF.

The rearrangement joins TRBV28 to TRBJ2-3; TRBD2 matches 7 bases. CDR1 and CDR2 from the germline V gene are MDHEN and SYDVKM. The CDR3 length is 13 residues. V gave up 6 bases and J gave up 3 bases; unmatched junction bases: 3. CDR3 bases: TGTGCCAGCAGATGGGGGGGAACAGATACGCAGTATTTT. Translation gives CASRWGGTDTQYF.

The gene calls are TRBV19 and TRBJ1-5; tentatively, D is TRBD1 (6 bases). The CDR3 has 15 amino acids. V lost 4 bases, J lost 7 bases, and 17 bases lay in between. Germline CDR1 and CDR2: LNHDA and SQIVND (reference sequence). The chain's CDR3 is CASSTYRAAMQPQHF. The CDR3 DNA reads TGTGCCAGTAGTACATACAGGGCCGCAATGCAGCCCCAGCATTTT. Drawing the rest from reference TRBV19 and TRBJ1-5, the complete variable domain is DGGITQSPKYLFRKEGQNVTLSCEQNLNHDAMYWYRQDPGQGLRLIYYSQIVNDFQKGDIAEGYSVSREKKESFPLTVTSAQKNPTAFYLCASSTYRAAMQPQHFGDGTRLSIL.

The chain employs TRBV28 and TRBJ2-1; TRBD1 matches 10 bases. Trimming cost V 8 bases and J 9 bases; bases outside gene matches: 13. The germline CDR1 and CDR2 sequences are MDHEN and SYDVKM. This CDR3 has 15 amino acids. CDR3 region: CASYSGTGVISEQFF. CDR3 nucleotide sequence: TGTGCCAGCTATTCCGGGACAGGGGTCATAAGTGAGCAGTTCTTC.

This chain links TRBV4-1 with TRBJ1-2; no firm D call. CDR1 is MGHRA and CDR2 is YSYEKL in the germline V gene. V was shortened by 1 base and J by 2 bases, with 14 bases between the two germline ends. The CDR3 length is 16 residues. The CDR3 DNA sequence: TGCGCCAGCAGCCAAGGTTACGGGGATTTCAACTATGGCTACACCTTC. Residues: CASSQGYGDFNYGYTF.

The chain combines TRBV5-1 with TRBJ1-3; TRBD1 matches at 7 bases. With V trimmed by 0 bases and J by 0 bases, 3 bases remained unmatched. The CDR3 length is 16 residues. Germline CDR1 and CDR2: SGHRS and YFSETQ. The CDR3 DNA reads as TGCGCCAGCAGCTTGGCGGGACAGTCCTCTGGAAACACCATATATTTT. Amino acids: CASSLAGQSSGNTIYF.

In its sample, this clone was seen once. The chain couples TRBV18 to TRBJ2-4, with 15 nucleotides matching TRBD2. There are 17 residues in the CDR3. Germline CDR1 reads KGHSH; CDR2 reads LQKENI. The ends lost 3 bases at V and 8 bases at J; junction bases unmatched: 8. The CDR3 sequence is CASSPGLAGGGVDIQYF. The CDR3 DNA reads TGTGCCAGCTCACCGGGACTAGCGGGAGGCGGGGTGGACATTCAGTACTTC.

The chain carries TRBV4-1 and TRBJ1-5; maybe TRBD1 (5 bases). Germline CDR1 reads MGHRA; CDR2 reads YSYEKL. The CDR3 consists of 15 residues. Trimming took 0 bases from V and 7 from J, leaving 13 bases between them. The CDR3 spells CASSQEGAGFQPQHF. The CDR3 DNA reads TGCGCCAGCAGCCAAGAAGGAGCAGGGTTCCAGCCCCAGCATTTT.

As DNA, the CDR3 is TGCGCCAGCAGGGGTAGCGGGACCACCGGGGAGCTGTTTTTT. It codes for CASRGSGTTGELFF. This chain connects TRBV5-1 to TRBJ2-2; 8 bases are a match to TRBD2. The CDR3 sequence is 14 residues long. V dropped 5 bases and J dropped 4; count of bases not matched to a gene: 4. CDR1 and CDR2 (germline): SGHRS, YFSETQ.

The chain is built from TRBV7-2 and TRBJ2-7; the match to TRBD1 covers 8 bases. The CDR3 extends over 12 amino acids. The V gene's germline CDR1 is SGHTA and CDR2 FQGNSA. Trimming took 4 bases from V and 9 from J; bases not matched to a gene: 5. CDR3 in amino acids: CASSSQGVSQYF. The CDR3 DNA is TGTGCCAGCAGCTCACAGGGGGTGTCGCAGTACTTC.

This clone was recorded a few times. The chain couples TRBV7-2 to TRBJ1-6, with D maybe TRBD1 (5 bases). This CDR3 is 14 amino acids long. The V gene's germline CDR1 is SGHTA and CDR2 FQGNSA. V shed 1 base and J shed 7 bases, with 8 bases lying between them. CDR3 in DNA: TGTGCCAGCAGCTTAGGGGGCATGAATTCACCCCTCCACTTT. Protein sequence: CASSLGGMNSPLHF.

The chain couples TRBV7-8 to TRBJ2-2; D remains ambiguous. Germline assignment: CDR1 SGHVS and CDR2 FQNEAQ. The V end lost 2 bases, the J end lost 2 bases, and 3 bases lay between the germline ends. The CDR3 totals 13 residues. Here the CDR3 DNA reads TGTGCCAGCAGCTTATTAAACACCGGGGAGCTGTTTTTT. Protein sequence: CASSLLNTGELFF. Looking up the rest from reference TRBV7-8 and TRBJ2-2 gives the full variable domain: GAGVSQSPRYKVAKRGQDVALRCDPISGHVSLFWYQQALGQGPEFLTYFQNEAQLDKSGLPSDRFFAERPEGSVSTLKIQRTQQEDSAVYLCASSLLNTGELFFGEGSRLTVL.

The DNA for the CDR3 is TGTGCCACCAGCAGGGGAGGGGAGACCCAGTACTTC. Translating gives CATSRGGETQYF. This sequence joins TRBV15 and TRBJ2-5, with TRBD2 identical over 7 bases. This CDR3 contains 12 residues. V was pared by 3 bases and J by 5 bases, with 0 bases of the junction left unmatched. CDR1 is LNHNV and CDR2 is YYDKDF in the germline V gene (reference sequence).

The chain has TRBV27 and TRBJ1-1; D remains unclear. The CDR3 contains 13 residues. Trimming pared 5 bases from V and 7 bases from J, leaving 14 bases between. Germline lookup yields CDR1 MNHEY and CDR2 SMNVEV (reference sequence). The DNA for the CDR3 is TGTGCCAGCAGTACCGCGGAGGCGAATGAAGCTTTCTTT. This gives the protein CASSTAEANEAFF.

This sequence joins TRBV10-1 and TRBJ2-1, with 9 bases matching TRBD2. From germline, CDR1 is WNHNN and CDR2 SYGVQD (reference sequence). CDR3 length: 14 amino acids. The V segment lost 6 bases and the J segment 4 bases; nucleotides outside the gene matches: 4. The CDR3 here is CASSGGLAYNEQFF. CDR3 DNA sequence: TGCGCCAGCAGCGGGGGACTAGCATACAATGAGCAGTTCTTC.

This clone showed up just once. The chain joins TRBV19 to TRBJ2-3; D possibly corresponds to TRBD2 (6 bases). V was shortened by 10 bases and J by 0 bases, with 14 bases between the two germline ends. The length of the CDR3 is 14 residues. Germline V CDR1 and CDR2: LNHDA, SQIVND (reference sequence). CDR3 amino acids: CATSAGRSTDTQYF. The CDR3 coding sequence is TGTGCCACCTCAGCGGGCAGAAGCACAGATACGCAGTATTTT. The entire variable domain, with the rest obtained from reference TRBV19 and TRBJ2-3, is as follows: DGGITQSPKYLFRKEGQNVTLSCEQNLNHDAMYWYRQDPGQGLRLIYYSQIVNDFQKGDIAEGYSVSREKKESFPLTVTSAQKNPTAFYLCATSAGRSTDTQYFGPGTRLTVL.

This chain joins TRBV3-1 (or the pseudogene TRBV3-2) and TRBJ1-1; a possible D gene is TRBD1 (6 bases). CDR3 length: 14 residues. In germline, CDR1 is LGHDT, CDR2 YNNKEL (reference sequence). V lost 6 bases to trimming and J lost 0 bases, with 11 bases between them. CDR3 in amino acids: CASRQTGLNTEAFF. The CDR3 coding sequence is TGTGCCAGCAGACAGACAGGACTGAACACTGAAGCTTTCTTT.

This rearrangement joins TRBV10-3 to TRBJ1-2; 9 nucleotides align to TRBD1. There are 12 residues in the CDR3. Unmatched junction bases numbered 4, after V lost 8 bases and J lost 6 bases. The germline CDR1 and CDR2 sequences are ENHRY and SYGVKD. CDR3: CAIRQGEDGYTF. The CDR3 nucleotides read TGTGCCATCCGACAGGGGGAGGATGGCTACACCTTC.

The rearrangement uses TRBV7-2 and TRBJ2-3, with TRBD1 as a possible D gene (6 bases). Germline V lookup: CDR1 SGHTA, CDR2 FQGNSA. This CDR3 region has 14 residues. With 5 bases removed from V and 4 bases from J, the gap between germline ends came to 13 bases. The CDR3 loop reads CASSETGISDTQYF. The CDR3 region has the DNA TGTGCCAGCAGCGAAACAGGGATTTCAGATACGCAGTATTTT.

The chain is built from TRBV3-1 (or the pseudogene TRBV3-2) and TRBJ2-7; TRBD2 aligns across 10 bases. The ends lost 1 base at V and 4 bases at J; junction bases unmatched: 13. The germline CDR1 and CDR2 sequences are LGHDT and YNNKEL (reference sequence). This CDR3 is built from 18 residues. CDR3 loop: CASSQGLGSGRMVYEQYF. The CDR3 DNA follows: TGTGCCAGCAGCCAAGGTTTGGGTAGCGGGAGGATGGTATACGAGCAGTACTTC.

This chain joins TRBV11-2 and TRBJ2-7, with 13 bases identical to TRBD2. Germline CDR1 SGHAT, CDR2 FQNNGV. The CDR3 loop spans 14 amino acids. Trimming removed 10 bases from V and 7 bases from J; junction bases left unmatched: 10. The CDR3 loop reads CATTRTSGSGEQYF. The CDR3 DNA reads TGTGCCACCACTCGGACTAGCGGGAGCGGTGAGCAGTACTTC. Full variable domain (rest looked up from reference TRBV11-2 and TRBJ2-7): EAGVAQSPRYKIIEKRQSVAFWCNPISGHATLYWYQQILGQGPKLLIQFQNNGVVDDSQLPKDRFSAERLKGVDSTLKIQPAKLEDSAVYLCATTRTSGSGEQYFGPGTRLTVT.

The chain employs TRBV5-1 and TRBJ2-1; 7 bases are shared with TRBD2. CDR3 length: 17 residues. V was pared by 0 bases and J by 1 base, with 7 bases of the junction left unmatched. Germline V gene data show CDR1 as SGHRS and CDR2 as YFSETQ. The CDR3, as DNA: TGCGCCAGCAGCTTGGGCTCTAGCGGTGGGTCCTACAATGAGCAGTTCTTC. Protein product: CASSLGSSGGSYNEQFF.

This chain uses TRBV7-9 with TRBJ1-2; D not resolved. Germline CDR1 SEHNR, CDR2 FQNEAQ (reference sequence). The CDR3 contains 12 residues. The V end was cut by 4 bases, the J end by 9 bases, with 12 bases between. CDR3 sequence (DNA): TGTGCCAGCAGCTACCCCTCCCAGAGCTACACCTTC. The encoded protein is CASSYPSQSYTF.